This T cell receptor (beta chain) was identified in a study of regulatory T cells in long-lasting Graves disease (dated by TCRdb to the early 2020s). Regarding the research as a whole: In the newly diagnosed Graves' disease group, patients had been taking antithyroid drugs for less than 3 months. Peripheral blood TCR sequencing and RNA sequencing compared persistent Graves' disease patients with newly diagnosed Graves' disease patients. The study was conducted in China and was registered as a clinical trial. A total of roughly 35 samples underwent TCR sequencing: about 13 from persistent and around 20 from newly diagnosed Graves' disease patients.

The time point tag for this specimen amounts to: newly diagnosed GD, antithyroid drugs for less than 3 months. For both TCR sequencing and RNA sequencing, RNA was extracted from PBMCs in TRIzol. The diagnosis of Graves' disease followed American Thyroid Association guidelines. Patients were recruited from an endocrinology department in Xi'an, China. Each patient gave approximately 10 milliliters of peripheral blood, collected in an EDTA anticoagulant tube. PBMCs were isolated by Ficoll Paque Plus density gradient separation without further T cell sorting. An Agilent 2100 Bioanalyzer and agarose gel were used to assess RNA quality, and a NanoDrop 2000 was used to measure RNA concentration. The germline V gene encodes CDR1 SGHNT and CDR2 YYREEE (reference sequence). V trim: 4 bases; J trim: 0 bases; unmatched bases: 10. The CDR3 covers 17 residues, taking in both the cysteine and the phenylalanine. Left in the record is the CDR3 DNA by itself, 51 bases read in frame from the first base.

The library relied on multiplex PCR. TCRdb records Illumina HiSeq 4000 as the sequencer. TCR beta libraries were built with iRepertoire HTBI primers and Arm-PCR amplification of CDR3 regions. PCR products were gel purified before sequencing. The source study handled its data this way. Gene usage analysis of CDR3 amino acid clonotypes used the 60 to 75 TRBV and more than 13 TRBJ segments found across samples. COPE and FqMerger were used to merge filtered high-quality paired reads into contigs. Contigs were aligned with BLAST to IMGT TRBV, TRBD and TRBJ reference genes, and CDR3 was defined per IMGT. Any clonotype with a frequency above 0.1% was classified as a highly expanded clone. Repertoire diversity was measured by Shannon entropy, and V-J evenness by the Gini coefficient. A clonotype was considered public if more than one individual shared it. In-frame beta chains were kept once TCRdb had trimmed the public reads at Q25 with fastp and called clones with MiXCR. Each entry merges the rows of one CDR3 protein and shows their most common DNA and genes. TCRdb's processing, not the study's, gives the V and J calls here. This sample is represented by some 500,000 distinct CDR3 sequences; roughly 15% of them were singletons. The top ten hold 20% to 25% of the sample.

Note on this clonotype: This clone's antigen is unknown. The record has no base qualities; no much larger clone is one base away.

The study at large found these results: Persistent Graves' disease patients showed lower TCR Shannon entropy and fewer highly expanded clones than newly diagnosed patients, suggesting clonal expansion. Preferential use of TRBV28, TRBJ1-2 and TRBJ2-5 was observed in persistent disease, whereas TRBV20-1 and TRBJ2-1 were favored in newly diagnosed disease. The study examined only peripheral blood because the primary lesion, thyroid tissue, could not be accessed. Persistent patients shared more public clonotypes among themselves (approximately 2,500) than newly diagnosed patients did (approximately 970). The authors acknowledged the small sample size as a limitation that may reduce accuracy. Sequencing and analysis were limited to the TCR beta chain.

The same sample was also used in a study of T cells in Graves' hyperthyroidism and ophthalmopathy. The second study reports: Stable Graves' hyperthyroidism was defined as no progression to ophthalmopathy during 18 months of follow-up. Hyperthyroidism patients were newly diagnosed, had a disease duration of under 2 months, and were aged 18 to 65 years. Exclusion was applied to patients with uncontrolled infections, other autoimmune diseases, pregnancy or lactation. Diagnoses were established on the basis of clinical symptoms, serum thyroxine and TRAb, thyroid ultrasound, and orbital computed tomography. The TCR CDR3 was subjected to a first round of RT-PCR using the HTBI primer set and the Qiagen OneStep RT-PCR kit. Most expanded thyroid clonotypes (frequency above 0.001) were also detected in blood, a finding suggesting that blood repertoires may reflect thyroid immune responses. Ophthalmopathy was separated from stable hyperthyroidism by a 13 V-J signature model, with just over 85% sensitivity and approximately 84% specificity obtained in cross-validation and 80%/75% obtained in testing. In validation, the model predicted progression to ophthalmopathy a median of approximately 6.3 months before onset, with roughly 70% sensitivity and just under 75% specificity. TCR V-J signatures able to tell the groups apart were searched for in a discovery cohort of approximately 95 patients, of whom 40 to 45 had Graves' ophthalmopathy and 55 to 65 had stable Graves' hyperthyroidism. Whether ophthalmopathy could be predicted prospectively was tested in an independent validation cohort made up of about 18 hyperthyroidism patients plus 17 patients who later progressed to ophthalmopathy. The roughly 90 discovery patients were divided at random into training and test sets in a 7:3 ratio. Thyroid tissue and blood T-cell repertoires from six Graves' hyperthyroidism patients were also compared in the study. Following sampling, methimazole starting at 30 mg daily was given to hyperthyroidism patients, and high-dose intravenous methylprednisolone was given to ophthalmopathy patients. Libraries were constructed in a second round of multiplex PCR, after which size selection and purification were performed. Libraries were sequenced paired-end with 100 bp reads on an Illumina HiSeq2000. SOAPnuke was used to process the raw data, removing reads that contained adapters or uncalled bases, had a mean Phred below 15, or lacked an exact match to the constant primer or identifier. COPE v1.2.5 was used to merge high-quality paired reads, and clonotypes were defined as unique nucleotide sequences. MiTCR v1.1 was used to align clonotypes to the IMGT TRBV, TRBD and TRBJ reference segments. Analysis was restricted to V-J combinations with a frequency above 0.0001, which covered roughly 99% of repertoires. A TCS score was defined as the ratio of F50 (clonal expansion) to E x V (chaos), with BLOSUM62-based TCRdist applied between CDR3 peptides within each V-J. Welch's t-statistics and random forest reduced 500 to 650 V-J features to roughly 13, which were used in a naive Bayes classifier (R e1071). Sample size was not statistically predetermined, and blinding of investigators to group allocation was not performed. According to the paper, TCR Vbeta CDR3 sequencing was carried out on approximately 140 peripheral blood samples, which came from more than 40 ophthalmopathy, 80 or so hyperthyroidism and roughly 17 progressor patients.

This specimen consisted of peripheral blood mononuclear cells (PBMCs), obtained at new diagnosis, from a patient treated with antithyroid drugs. The V gene is TRBV5-4 and the J gene is TRBJ2-1, and TRBD1 matches 7 of the central bases. This TCR was recovered from a woman between 40 and 65 years old with Graves disease. Donor details come from another sample of the same person, matched by shared clones. CDR3 region: CASSAFRGQSSYNEQFF. The DNA sequence follows: TGTGCCAGCAGCGCCTTTAGGGGGCAAAGCTCCTACAATGAGCAGTTCTTC.